This entry concerns a single T cell receptor beta chain. Original data processing: The authors estimated nucleated cell counts from reference gene primer amplification. Clones were sequenced by immunoSEQ multiplex PCR, and TCRdb holds only the in-frame ones, with some missing. V, J and clone size derive from that table, while D and trimming were established from the DNA sequence. The sample yields 84,000 or so clones, 87% seen once. This sample was taken from a study of blood T cell repertoires in COVID-19. Study context: There were acute and convalescent COVID-19 samples, and they came from the United States, Italy and Spain. Nucleic acid was either cDNA or gDNA, and it came from T cells, B-cell-depleted T cells, or PBMCs.

Trimming removed 5 bases at V and 7 bases at J, with 13 bases between. CDR1 and CDR2 from the germline V gene are LNHDA and SQIVND (reference sequence). There are 13 residues in the CDR3. The genes are TRBV19 and TRBJ2-3; possibly TRBD1 for D (5 bases). The TCR originated in a man between 60 and 75 years old with acute or convalescent COVID-19. Material: peripheral blood. In DNA form, the CDR3 reads TGTGCCAGTAGTCCGCCCGACAGAAATACGCAGTATTTT. It is translated as CASSPPDRNTQYF.